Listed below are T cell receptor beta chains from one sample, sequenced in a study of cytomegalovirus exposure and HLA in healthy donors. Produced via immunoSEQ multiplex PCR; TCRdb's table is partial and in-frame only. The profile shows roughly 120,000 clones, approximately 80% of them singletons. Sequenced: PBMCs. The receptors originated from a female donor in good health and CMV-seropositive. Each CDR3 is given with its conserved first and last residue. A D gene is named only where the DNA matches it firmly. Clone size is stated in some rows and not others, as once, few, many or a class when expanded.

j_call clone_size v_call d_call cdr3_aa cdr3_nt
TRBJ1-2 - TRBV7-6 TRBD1 CASSPDRDGGYTF TGTGCCAGCAGCCCGGACAGGGATGGCGGCTACACCTTC
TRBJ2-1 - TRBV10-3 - CAISGTVNEQFF TGTGCCATCAGTGGGACTGTCAATGAGCAGTTCTTC
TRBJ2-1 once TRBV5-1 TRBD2 CASNPLAGHNEQFF TGCGCCAGCAACCCCCTAGCGGGGCACAATGAGCAGTTCTTC
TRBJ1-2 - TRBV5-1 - CASSLERGSGYTF TGCGCCAGCAGCTTGGAAAGGGGAAGTGGCTACACCTTC
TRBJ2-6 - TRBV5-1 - CASSQTVPTPSGANVLTF TGCGCCAGCAGCCAGACAGTTCCCACCCCTTCTGGGGCCAACGTCCTGACTTTC
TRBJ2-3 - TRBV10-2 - CASSETQSFSPSTDTQYF TGCGCCAGCAGTGAGACCCAGTCATTTTCTCCTAGCACAGATACGCAGTATTTT
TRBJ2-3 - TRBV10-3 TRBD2 CAISEAGVDTQYF TGTGCCATCAGTGAAGCGGGGGTAGATACGCAGTATTTT
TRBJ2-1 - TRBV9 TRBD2 CASSVLAGDYNEQFF TGTGCCAGCAGCGTACTAGCGGGGGATTACAATGAGCAGTTCTTC
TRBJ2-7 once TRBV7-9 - CASSLDRLNEQYF TGTGCCAGCAGCCTAGACAGGCTCAACGAGCAGTACTTC
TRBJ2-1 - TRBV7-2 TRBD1 CASTPGRTGGSEQFF TGTGCCAGCACCCCTGGTCGTACAGGGGGCAGTGAGCAGTTCTTC
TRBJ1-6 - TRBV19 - CASSISVGKRSPLHF TGTGCCAGTAGTATCAGCGTCGGGAAAAGGTCACCCCTCCACTTT
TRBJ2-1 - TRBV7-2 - CASSLVLSYNEQFF TGTGCCAGCAGCTTAGTCCTCTCCTACAATGAGCAGTTCTTC
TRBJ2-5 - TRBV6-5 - CAIPPGQETQYF TGTGCCATACCGCCAGGACAAGAGACCCAGTACTTC
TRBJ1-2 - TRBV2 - CASREGAYVGLNYGYTF TGTGCCAGCAGGGAAGGGGCCTACGTTGGACTCAACTATGGCTACACCTTC
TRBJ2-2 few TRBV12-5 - CASGPPRSTGELFF TGTGCTAGTGGTCCCCCCAGAAGCACCGGGGAGCTGTTTTTT
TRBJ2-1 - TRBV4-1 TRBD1 CASSQTGDSGQFF TGCGCCAGCAGCCAGACAGGGGATTCGGGGCAGTTCTTC
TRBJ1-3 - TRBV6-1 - CASSEPRSGNTIYF TGTGCCAGCAGTGAACCGCGCTCTGGAAACACCATATATTTT
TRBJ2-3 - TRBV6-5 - CASRLTVLDTQYF TGTGCCAGCAGGCTAACGGTTCTAGATACGCAGTATTTT
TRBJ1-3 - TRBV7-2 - CASSQGQLLSGNTIYF TGTGCCAGCAGCCAAGGACAGCTCCTCTCTGGAAACACCATATATTTT
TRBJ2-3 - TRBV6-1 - CASKTYAGRTDTQYF TGTGCCAGCAAAACCTACGCGGGTCGCACAGATACGCAGTATTTT
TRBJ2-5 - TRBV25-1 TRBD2 CASGFGGMETQYF TGTGCCAGCGGATTCGGGGGGATGGAGACCCAGTACTTC
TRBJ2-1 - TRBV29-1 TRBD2 CSVERGTSGVVNEQFF TGCAGCGTTGAACGGGGGACTAGCGGGGTGGTAAATGAGCAGTTCTTC
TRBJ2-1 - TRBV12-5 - CASGLVSGRAYNEQFF TGTGCTAGTGGTTTGGTCTCAGGCAGGGCCTACAATGAGCAGTTCTTC
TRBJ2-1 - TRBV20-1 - CSASSDEQFF TGCAGTGCTAGTTCCGATGAGCAGTTCTTC